This T cell receptor beta chain was captured by sequencing in a study of T cells after yellow fever vaccination. Points from the study as a whole: Abundant contaminating clonotypes from the bulk population could appear in FACS-sorted repertoires.

This clonotype was seen a few times. Antigen: not known. TCRdb recomputed calls from the 5' RACE reads with MiXCR, one row per CDR3 protein. The sample records 150,000 to 200,000 distinct CDR3 sequences, over 7% being singletons. The V end lost 4 bases, the J end lost 5 bases, and 11 bases lay between the germline ends. From germline, CDR1 is LGHNA and CDR2 YSLEER. This CDR3 region has 13 residues. The origin of this receptor is a young man who received the YFV17D yellow fever vaccine. This chain uses TRBV4-3 with TRBJ1-1; D is unresolved. The sample here was CD8+ T cells sorted from PBMCs, taken 45 days after the yellow fever booster vaccination. Written as DNA, the CDR3 is TGCGCCAGCAGCCGAACACGGACGACTGAAGCTTTCTTT. Its translation: CASSRTRTTEAFF.